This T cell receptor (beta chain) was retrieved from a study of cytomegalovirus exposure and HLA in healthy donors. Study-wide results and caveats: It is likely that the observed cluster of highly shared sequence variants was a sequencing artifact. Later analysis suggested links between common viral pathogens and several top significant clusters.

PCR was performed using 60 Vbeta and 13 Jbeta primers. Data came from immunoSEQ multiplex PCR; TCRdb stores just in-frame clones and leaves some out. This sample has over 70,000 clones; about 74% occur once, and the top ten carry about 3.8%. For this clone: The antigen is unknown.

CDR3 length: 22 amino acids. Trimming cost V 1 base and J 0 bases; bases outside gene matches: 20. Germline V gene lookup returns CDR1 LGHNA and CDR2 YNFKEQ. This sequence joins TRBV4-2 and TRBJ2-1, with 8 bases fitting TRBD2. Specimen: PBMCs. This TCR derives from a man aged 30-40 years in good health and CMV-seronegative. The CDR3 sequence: CASSQAVGRRGLAESSYNEQFF. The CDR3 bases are TGTGCCAGCAGCCAAGCGGTAGGACGACGAGGACTAGCAGAAAGCTCCTACAATGAGCAGTTCTTC.